The clone carrying this T cell receptor (beta chain) was seen a handful of times. The entry originates in a study of T cells in Graves' hyperthyroidism and ophthalmopathy. Amplification yielded TCR beta CDR3 regions, with RNA transcripts as the source. A first-round RT-PCR of the TCR CDR3 used the HTBI primer set. TCRdb called the multiplex PCR reads again in MiXCR, with one record for every CDR3 protein. Here the sample spans approximately 600,000 distinct CDR3 sequences, 14% being singletons. This sequence originates from a woman between 18 and 29 years old with Graves' ophthalmopathy. The sequencing sample was made of blood.

The CDR3 DNA reads TGTGCCAGTAGTATAGGCCGGACTAGCAATGAGCAGTTCTTC. Its translation is CASSIGRTSNEQFF. The V and J genes are TRBV19 and TRBJ2-1; TRBD2 aligns across 7 bases. Per the germline V gene, CDR1 is LNHDA and CDR2 is SQIVND (reference sequence). CDR3 length: 14 amino acids. Trimming at V came to 1 base and at J to 6 bases, leaving 3 bases not matched to a gene. The complete variable domain, with remaining parts taken from reference TRBV19 and TRBJ2-1, reads DGGITQSPKYLFRKEGQNVTLSCEQNLNHDAMYWYRQDPGQGLRLIYYSQIVNDFQKGDIAEGYSVSREKKESFPLTVTSAQKNPTAFYLCASSIGRTSNEQFFGPGTRLTVL.